A single sample gave rise to the 25 T cell receptor beta chains below, sequenced in a study of cytomegalovirus exposure and HLA in healthy donors. Assay: immunoSEQ multiplex PCR; the TCRdb copy retains only in-frame clones and omits some. The data contain 300,000 or so clones, approximately 85% of them singletons. The sequenced sample consisted of PBMCs. The receptor set was obtained from a man younger than 40 in good health and CMV-seronegative.

This clone was seen just once. The chain joins TRBV6-5 to TRBJ1-2; TRBD1 agrees at 8 bases. The CDR3 spans 15 residues. Germline CDR1 MNHEY, CDR2 SVGAGI. With 8 bases clipped from V and 4 bases from J, the junction kept 12 bases outside the gene matches. This chain's CDR3 is CASGISGGLLYGYTF. DNA of the CDR3: TGTGCCAGCGGAATTTCAGGGGGCCTACTCTATGGCTACACCTTC.

Only a few counts were recorded for this clone. This rearrangement joins TRBV2 to TRBJ1-2; unclear D gene. The CDR3 contains 12 residues. CDR1 is SNHLY, CDR2 FYNNEI, per germline. Trimming cost V 2 bases and J 8 bases, with 9 bases left between them. The DNA of the CDR3 is TGTGCCAGCAGTGAATCAGGAGGGGGCTACACCTTC. Translation: CASSESGGGYTF. The complete variable domain, with remaining parts taken from reference TRBV2 and TRBJ1-2, reads EPEVTQTPSHQVTQMGQEVILRCVPISNHLYFYWYRQILGQKVEFLVSFYNNEISEKSEIFDDQFSVERPDGSNFTLKIRSTKLEDSAMYFCASSESGGGYTFGSGTRLTVV.

The chain recombines TRBV7-6 with TRBJ2-1, with 9 bases that match TRBD2. From germline, CDR1 is SGHVS and CDR2 FNYEAQ. The CDR3 is 16 amino acids. Trimming at V came to 5 bases and at J to 9 bases, leaving 14 bases not matched to a gene. Here the CDR3 reads CASSPGSGGPVPEQFF. CDR3 coding DNA: TGTGCCAGCAGCCCGGGTAGCGGGGGCCCTGTTCCTGAGCAGTTCTTC.

V gene TRBV11-3 combines with J gene TRBJ2-7, with D perhaps TRBD1 (5 bases). The CDR3 sequence is 17 residues long. Germline CDR1 and CDR2: SGHNT and YENEEA. The V end lost 0 bases, the J end lost 5 bases, and 20 bases lay between the germline ends. The CDR3 DNA sequence: TGTGCCAGCAGCTTAGACCTAACAGGCAATAACCCCCACGAGCAGTACTTC. Its translation is CASSLDLTGNNPHEQYF. Combining the CDR3 with reference TRBV11-3 and TRBJ2-7 gives the whole variable domain EAGVVQSPRYKIIEKKQPVAFWCNPISGHNTLYWYLQNLGQGPELLIRYENEEAVDDSQLPKDRFSAERLKGVDSTLKIQPAELGDSAVYLCASSLDLTGNNPHEQYFGPGTRLTVT.

V is TRBV27 and J is TRBJ2-7; no definite D call. The CDR3 contains 13 residues. V shed 0 bases and J shed 3 bases, with 6 bases lying between them. The V gene's germline CDR1 is MNHEY and CDR2 SMNVEV (reference sequence). The chain's CDR3 is CASSLSYNYEQYF. The CDR3 DNA is TGTGCCAGCAGTTTATCATATAACTACGAGCAGTACTTC.

This chain connects TRBV6-4 to TRBJ1-2; D gene uncertain. CDR1 is MRHNA and CDR2 is SNTAGT in the germline V gene. Deletions cut 3 bases from V and 4 bases from J, with 21 bases between. CDR3 length: 17 residues. The CDR3: CASSERESIGKPYGYTF. In DNA, the CDR3 is TGTGCCAGCAGTGAAAGGGAGAGCATCGGAAAGCCCTATGGCTACACCTTC.

The J gene is TRBJ1-5, the V gene TRBV27, with no clear D. The CDR3 loop spans 13 amino acids. Trimming cost V 2 bases and J 6 bases, with 8 bases left between them. Germline lookup yields CDR1 MNHEY and CDR2 SMNVEV (reference sequence). CDR3 DNA: TGTGCCAGCAGTTTAAGCGGAACTCAGCCCCAGCATTTT. Amino acid sequence: CASSLSGTQPQHF.

The chain is built from TRBV5-6 and TRBJ2-7; D is unclear. Germline assignment: CDR1 SGHDT and CDR2 YYEEEE. Trimming left V 2 bases short and J 0 bases short, with 9 bases between. This CDR3 is built from 14 residues. Written as DNA, the CDR3 is TGTGCCAGCAGCTTTTCCCCCAGCTCCTACGAGCAGTACTTC. It specifies CASSFSPSSYEQYF.

The CDR3 DNA sequence: TGTGCAAGTCGCCTACCGGACAGTCTTGACTATGGCTACACCTTC. It encodes CASRLPDSLDYGYTF. The chain uses TRBV12-2 and TRBJ1-2; the table's D call, TRBD1, was not checked against the DNA. TRBV12-2 is recorded as a pseudogene. The CDR3 has 15 residues.

V and J are TRBV18 and TRBJ1-4; 8 bases map to TRBD1. Germline V gives CDR1 KGHSH, CDR2 LQKENI. The CDR3 is made up of 15 amino acids. Germline trimming cut 6 bases from V and 3 bases from J; bases unmatched to any gene: 6. This CDR3 is CASSDYRGANEKLFF. CDR3 in DNA: TGTGCCAGCTCGGATTACAGGGGGGCTAATGAAAAACTGTTTTTT.

The chain uses TRBV11-2 and TRBJ2-3, with 9 bases that match TRBD2. This CDR3 contains 15 residues. CDR1 SGHAT and CDR2 FQNNGV come from the germline V gene. V shed 5 bases and J 5 bases; nucleotides not matched to a gene: 8. For the CDR3, the DNA is TGTGCCAGCAGCCCGTGGGCGGGGGGGAAAGATACGCAGTATTTT. This encodes CASSPWAGGKDTQYF.

This chain links TRBV7-9 with TRBJ2-7, with 9 bases fitting TRBD2. Germline V CDR1 and CDR2: SEHNR, FQNEAQ (reference sequence). The V gene end was trimmed by 5 bases and the J gene end by 5 bases; junction bases not matched to a gene: 10. The CDR3 extends over 15 amino acids. Written as DNA, the CDR3 is TGTGCCAGCAGCGTGGCCCTAGCGGGGATTGACGAGCAGTACTTC. Translated, it gives CASSVALAGIDEQYF.

CDR3 nucleotide sequence: TGTGCCAGCAGCTTACTACAGGGCGGCTACGAGCAGTACTTC. It codes for CASSLLQGGYEQYF. J is TRBJ2-7 and V is TRBV7-9; D perhaps matches TRBD1 (6 bases). Germline V gives CDR1 SEHNR, CDR2 FQNEAQ (reference sequence). The CDR3 spans 14 residues. V gave up 2 bases and J gave up 3 bases, with 11 bases separating them.

The J gene is TRBJ1-6, the V gene TRBV6-5; 7 nucleotides line up with TRBD1. This CDR3 comprises 14 residues. With 5 bases clipped from V and 6 bases from J, the junction kept 4 bases outside the gene matches. Germline lookup yields CDR1 MNHEY and CDR2 SVGAGI. The CDR3 sequence is CASSRQGFNSPLHF. The CDR3 DNA reads TGTGCCAGCAGTCGACAGGGTTTTAATTCACCCCTCCACTTT.

The V and J genes are TRBV28 and TRBJ1-1; D not resolved. The V gene's germline CDR1 is MDHEN and CDR2 SYDVKM. V gave up 2 bases and J gave up 1 base, with 5 bases separating them. This CDR3 has 13 amino acids. CDR3 DNA sequence: TGTGCCAGCAGTTTAAGCGAGAACACTGAAGCTTTCTTT. Translating it yields CASSLSENTEAFF. The full variable domain, completed using reference TRBV28 and TRBJ1-1, is DVKVTQSSRYLVKRTGEKVFLECVQDMDHENMFWYRQDPGLGLRLIYFSYDVKMKEKGDIPEGYSVSREKKERFSLILESASTNQTSMYLCASSLSENTEAFFGQGTRLTVV.

The chain links TRBV7-6 to TRBJ1-2; D remains ambiguous. Germline V gene sequence: CDR1 SGHVS, CDR2 FNYEAQ. This CDR3 is built from 15 residues. The ends were cut back, 5 bases at V and 8 bases at J, with 21 bases in the middle. The CDR3 is CASSPTDGLLGGYTF. CDR3 coding DNA: TGTGCCAGCAGCCCAACGGACGGACTTTTAGGAGGCTACACCTTC.

This CDR3 is CASSPGLNSYEQYF. CDR3 nucleotides: TGCGCCAGCAGCCCGGGACTTAACTCCTACGAGCAGTACTTC. V is TRBV5-1 and J is TRBJ2-7, with a tentative D call TRBD2 (6 bases). This CDR3 spans 14 amino acids. Germline lookup yields CDR1 SGHRS and CDR2 YFSETQ. Trimming took off 4 bases at V and 0 bases at J, with 11 bases between the two ends.

The CDR3: CASRPNLRPYNEQFF. CDR3 bases: TGTGCCAGCAGACCTAACTTGAGGCCCTACAATGAGCAGTTCTTC. The chain has TRBV6-1 and TRBJ2-1; D call uncertain. The CDR3 totals 15 residues. Trimming removed 6 bases from V and 2 bases from J, with 14 bases in between. Germline V gives CDR1 MNHNS, CDR2 SASEGT.

The chain uses TRBV27 and TRBJ1-1; possibly TRBD1 for D (5 bases). CDR1 and CDR2 (germline): MNHEY, SMNVEV (reference sequence). The V end was cut by 6 bases, the J end by 7 bases, with 12 bases between. The length of the CDR3 is 12 residues. The CDR3 DNA follows: TGTGCCAGCAGAGCCCAGGGTCATGAAGCTTTCTTT. Protein sequence: CASRAQGHEAFF.

The chain recombines TRBV6-1 with TRBJ1-5, with 7 bases matching TRBD1. J gave up 7 bases and V 1 base, and 19 bases lay outside the gene matches. This CDR3 comprises 19 residues. Germline V CDR1 and CDR2: MNHNS, SASEGT. This CDR3 is CASSEDGGVGGNRHQPQHF. DNA of the CDR3: TGTGCCAGCAGTGAAGATGGTGGAGTAGGGGGCAATCGGCACCAGCCCCAGCATTTT.

The rearrangement links TRBV5-1 to TRBJ2-1; tentative D call: TRBD2 (6 bases). This CDR3 contains 17 residues. Germline V gene sequence: CDR1 SGHRS, CDR2 YFSETQ. V was trimmed by 0 bases and J by 8 bases, leaving 21 bases between them. In DNA form, the CDR3 reads TGCGCCAGCAGCTTGGCCGGCACTCCACCTCGCGGGGATGAGCAGTTCTTC. Its translation: CASSLAGTPPRGDEQFF.

The chain carries TRBV4-1 and TRBJ2-1, with D perhaps matching TRBD2 (6 bases). Germline assignment: CDR1 MGHRA and CDR2 YSYEKL. V shed 0 bases and J shed 2 bases, with 11 bases lying between them. The CDR3 is made up of 16 amino acids. The CDR3 nucleotides are TGCGCCAGCAGCCAAGACGGGGGAGTCGCCTACAATGAGCAGTTCTTC. Protein sequence: CASSQDGGVAYNEQFF.

The gene calls are TRBV19 and TRBJ1-1; a possible D gene is TRBD1 (6 bases). V lost 4 bases and J 0 bases, leaving 12 bases between the germline ends. The CDR3 is made up of 15 amino acids. Germline V lookup: CDR1 LNHDA, CDR2 SQIVND (reference sequence). CDR3 amino acids: CASSTRRGLNTEAFF. The CDR3 coding sequence is TGTGCCAGTAGTACCCGGCGGGGGCTGAACACTGAAGCTTTCTTT.

The chain employs TRBV5-6 and TRBJ1-1; D remains unclear. Germline-derived CDR1 and CDR2 are SGHDT and YYEEEE. The CDR3 runs 12 residues. The V end was cut by 2 bases, the J end by 5 bases, with 7 bases between. The chain's CDR3 is CASSLLRTEAFF. The CDR3 region has the DNA TGTGCCAGCAGCTTACTGAGAACTGAAGCTTTCTTT.

This chain joins TRBV6-5 and TRBJ2-1, with D perhaps TRBD2 (6 bases). V lost 5 bases, J lost 6 bases, and 14 bases lay in between. The CDR3 consists of 14 residues. Germline lookup yields CDR1 MNHEY and CDR2 SVGAGI. CDR3 protein: CASSPWGDRNEQFF. The CDR3 DNA follows: TGTGCCAGCAGTCCCTGGGGGGACCGCAATGAGCAGTTCTTC.